This TCR beta chain was profiled in a study of shared clonotypes between healthy human individuals. Findings and limits, study-wide: Generation probability values for non-shared clonotypes were lower than those for clonotypes shared by all four donors.

About this clone itself: Its specificity is not known.

Germline V CDR1 and CDR2: LNHDA, SQIVND (reference sequence). The length of the CDR3 is 15 residues. V was trimmed by 2 bases and J by 0 bases, leaving 7 bases between them. Replicate PCRs for sorted subsets used about 200 ng DNA; this equaled 33,000 or so T cell genomes. The protocol was immunoSEQ multiplex PCR, while the TCRdb copy is restricted to in-frame clones and leaves out a portion. The sample shows some 1 million clones, roughly 70% of them seen only once. The TCR comes from a man between 18 and 29 years old in good health. Sequencing used memory CD4+ T cells sorted from blood. Stated subset: CD45RA-negative fraction. The chain joins TRBV19 to TRBJ1-4; no definite D call. The CDR3 loop is CASSISASTNEKLFF. The CDR3 DNA is TGTGCCAGTAGTATAAGCGCGTCAACTAATGAAAAACTGTTTTTT. The variable domain in full, with the rest retrieved from reference TRBV19 and TRBJ1-4, is DGGITQSPKYLFRKEGQNVTLSCEQNLNHDAMYWYRQDPGQGLRLIYYSQIVNDFQKGDIAEGYSVSREKKESFPLTVTSAQKNPTAFYLCASSISASTNEKLFFGSGTQLSVL.